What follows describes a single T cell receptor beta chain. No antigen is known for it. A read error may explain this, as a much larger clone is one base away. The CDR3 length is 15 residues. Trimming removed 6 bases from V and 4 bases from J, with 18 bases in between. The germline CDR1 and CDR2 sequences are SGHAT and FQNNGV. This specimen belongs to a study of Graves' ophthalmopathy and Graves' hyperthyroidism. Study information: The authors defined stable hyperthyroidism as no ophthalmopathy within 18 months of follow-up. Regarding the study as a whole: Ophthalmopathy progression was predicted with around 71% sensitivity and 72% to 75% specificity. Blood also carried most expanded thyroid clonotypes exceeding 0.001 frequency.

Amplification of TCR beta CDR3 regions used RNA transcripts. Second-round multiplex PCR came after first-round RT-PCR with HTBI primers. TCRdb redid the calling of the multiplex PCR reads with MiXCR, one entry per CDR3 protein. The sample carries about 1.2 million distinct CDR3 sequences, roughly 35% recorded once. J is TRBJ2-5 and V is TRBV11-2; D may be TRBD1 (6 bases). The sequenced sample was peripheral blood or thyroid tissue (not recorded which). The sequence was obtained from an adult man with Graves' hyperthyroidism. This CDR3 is CASRRTGSGIETQYF. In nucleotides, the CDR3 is TGTGCCAGCAGGCGAACAGGGTCGGGGATAGAGACCCAGTACTTC.